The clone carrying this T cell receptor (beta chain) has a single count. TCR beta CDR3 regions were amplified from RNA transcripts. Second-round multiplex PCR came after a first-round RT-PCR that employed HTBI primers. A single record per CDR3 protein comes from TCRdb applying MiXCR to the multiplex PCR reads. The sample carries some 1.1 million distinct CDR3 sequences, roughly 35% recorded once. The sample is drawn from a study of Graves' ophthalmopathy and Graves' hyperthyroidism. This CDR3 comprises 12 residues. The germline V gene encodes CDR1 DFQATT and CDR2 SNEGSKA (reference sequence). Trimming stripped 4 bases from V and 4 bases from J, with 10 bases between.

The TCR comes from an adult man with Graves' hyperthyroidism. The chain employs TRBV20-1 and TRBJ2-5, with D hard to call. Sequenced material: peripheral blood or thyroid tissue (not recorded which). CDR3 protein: CSATRRPETQYF. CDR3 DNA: TGCAGTGCTACCCGGCGCCCAGAGACCCAGTACTTC.